The clone carrying this TCR beta chain was observed a handful of times. The CDR3 is 14 residues long. V lost 1 base and J lost 5, with 9 bases in between. Germline CDR1 is SGHVS and CDR2 is FNYEAQ. The record originates from a study of blood T cell repertoires in COVID-19. Study overall: The cDNA or gDNA used as material had been derived from T cells, B-cell-depleted T cells, or PBMCs.

Categorization into cohorts depended on clinical history that participants reported. Recovery among Cohort 3 donors was established by two negative PCRs, clearance, or symptom resolution. Clones were sequenced by immunoSEQ multiplex PCR, and TCRdb holds only the in-frame ones, with some missing. Altogether some 310,000 clones are present, under 90% being singletons, with the ten largest covering about a tenth. The J gene is TRBJ1-5, the V gene TRBV7-6; D may be TRBD1 (5 bases). The TCR comes from a woman aged 30 to 39 who had recovered from COVID-19. The material sequenced was PBMCs or T cells enriched from blood (not recorded which). The CDR3 coding sequence is TGTGCCAGCAGCTTAGAGGCAGGGCATCAGCCCCAGCATTTT. The encoded protein is CASSLEAGHQPQHF.